These T cell receptor beta chains were read from a single sample in a study of cytomegalovirus exposure and HLA in healthy donors. The method was immunoSEQ multiplex PCR; TCRdb's version includes in-frame clones alone and lacks a portion of them. The table shows 200,000 to 250,000 clones, with around 80% occurring only once. Sequenced input: PBMCs. The origin of the receptors is a man younger than 45 in good health and CMV-seronegative. The CDR3 runs from the conserved cysteine through the conserved F or W. A D gene is named only where the DNA matches it firmly. Some rows have no size entry. The others give once, few or many, or a class for an expanded clone.

clone_size: .; j_call: TRBJ1-1; d_call: TRBD1; v_call: TRBV9; cdr3_aa: CASSVDPQGPLMNTEAFF; cdr3_nt: TGTGCCAGCAGCGTAGACCCACAGGGGCCCCTCATGAACACTGAAGCTTTCTTT
clone_size: .; j_call: TRBJ2-7; d_call: TRBD1; v_call: TRBV13; cdr3_aa: CASSLGQGEQYF; cdr3_nt: TGTGCCAGCAGCCTGGGACAGGGCGAGCAGTACTTC
clone_size: .; j_call: TRBJ1-2; d_call: TRBD1; v_call: TRBV7-9; cdr3_aa: CASSLQTGGARYGYTF; cdr3_nt: TGTGCCAGCAGCTTGCAAACAGGGGGCGCCCGGTATGGCTACACCTTC
clone_size: .; j_call: TRBJ2-7; d_call: TRBD1; v_call: TRBV18; cdr3_aa: CASSPGTGIFYEQYF; cdr3_nt: TGTGCCAGCTCACCAGGGACAGGGATATTCTACGAGCAGTACTTC
clone_size: .; j_call: TRBJ1-1; d_call: TRBD1; v_call: TRBV4-3; cdr3_aa: CASSQLSGGSTEAFF; cdr3_nt: TGCGCCAGCAGCCAACTTTCAGGGGGCTCCACTGAAGCTTTCTTT
clone_size: .; j_call: TRBJ2-1; d_call: TRBD2; v_call: TRBV28; cdr3_aa: CASSPGLAGPYNEQFF; cdr3_nt: TGTGCCAGCAGCCCCGGACTAGCGGGACCCTACAATGAGCAGTTCTTC
clone_size: .; j_call: TRBJ1-4; d_call: TRBD1; v_call: TRBV6-6; cdr3_aa: CASTPGTGVEKLFF; cdr3_nt: TGTGCCAGCACTCCTGGGACAGGGGTTGAAAAACTGTTTTTT
clone_size: .; j_call: TRBJ2-1; d_call: TRBD2; v_call: TRBV14; cdr3_aa: CASSPLAGGSYNEQFF; cdr3_nt: TGTGCCAGCAGCCCTTTAGCGGGGGGCTCCTACAATGAGCAGTTCTTC
clone_size: .; j_call: TRBJ2-7; d_call: .; v_call: TRBV9; cdr3_aa: CASSVGGGTYEQYF; cdr3_nt: TGTGCCAGCAGCGTAGGAGGAGGGACCTACGAGCAGTACTTC
clone_size: once; j_call: TRBJ1-2; d_call: .; v_call: TRBV20-1; cdr3_aa: CSASSLPGYTF; cdr3_nt: TGCAGTGCTAGTAGTTTACCTGGCTACACCTTC
clone_size: .; j_call: TRBJ2-1; d_call: .; v_call: TRBV7-9; cdr3_aa: CASSLEADEQFF; cdr3_nt: TGTGCCAGCAGCTTAGAGGCGGATGAGCAGTTCTTC
clone_size: few; j_call: TRBJ2-3; d_call: .; v_call: TRBV7-8; cdr3_aa: CASSLAQPTTLMDTQYF; cdr3_nt: TGTGCCAGCAGCTTAGCCCAACCAACGACTCTAATGGATACGCAGTATTTT
clone_size: .; j_call: TRBJ1-6; d_call: .; v_call: TRBV6-5; cdr3_aa: CASREQSSYNSPLHF; cdr3_nt: TGTGCCAGCAGGGAACAGAGCTCCTATAATTCACCCCTCCACTTT
clone_size: .; j_call: TRBJ2-4; d_call: TRBD1; v_call: TRBV29-1; cdr3_aa: CSVEYRGSGNIQYF; cdr3_nt: TGCAGCGTTGAATACAGGGGGAGTGGAAACATTCAGTACTTC
clone_size: .; j_call: TRBJ2-7; d_call: .; v_call: TRBV4-1; cdr3_aa: CASSSSKGDHEQYF; cdr3_nt: TGCGCCAGCAGCTCGAGTAAAGGGGATCACGAGCAGTACTTC
clone_size: .; j_call: TRBJ1-1; d_call: .; v_call: TRBV5-4; cdr3_aa: CASSLPGQNTEAFF; cdr3_nt: TGTGCCAGCAGCCTGCCGGGACAGAACACTGAAGCTTTCTTT
clone_size: .; j_call: TRBJ2-2; d_call: .; v_call: TRBV2; cdr3_aa: CASSAGRVYTGELFF; cdr3_nt: TGTGCCAGCAGTGCGGGCAGGGTCTACACCGGGGAGCTGTTTTTT
clone_size: .; j_call: TRBJ1-1; d_call: .; v_call: TRBV6-1; cdr3_aa: CASSVWAREAFF; cdr3_nt: TGTGCCAGCAGTGTCTGGGCCCGTGAAGCTTTCTTT
clone_size: .; j_call: TRBJ2-1; d_call: TRBD1; v_call: TRBV6-1; cdr3_aa: CASRLRTGAIGEQFF; cdr3_nt: TGTGCCAGCAGACTTAGGACAGGGGCTATAGGTGAGCAGTTCTTC
clone_size: once; j_call: TRBJ1-1; d_call: TRBD1; v_call: TRBV28; cdr3_aa: CASSARGRNTEAFF; cdr3_nt: TGTGCCAGCAGTGCCAGGGGGCGTAACACTGAAGCTTTCTTT
clone_size: .; j_call: TRBJ2-1; d_call: .; v_call: TRBV6-1; cdr3_aa: CASSERGNRTPEQFF; cdr3_nt: TGTGCCAGCAGTGAAAGAGGGAATAGGACCCCTGAGCAGTTCTTC
clone_size: .; j_call: TRBJ2-2; d_call: .; v_call: TRBV4-2; cdr3_aa: CASSQDTDGTGELFF; cdr3_nt: TGTGCCAGCAGCCAAGATACAGACGGCACCGGGGAGCTGTTTTTT
clone_size: .; j_call: TRBJ1-6; d_call: TRBD1; v_call: TRBV9; cdr3_aa: CASSVGVDRGRAPLHF; cdr3_nt: TGTGCCAGCAGCGTAGGGGTGGACAGGGGTCGGGCACCCCTCCACTTT
clone_size: .; j_call: TRBJ2-7; d_call: TRBD1; v_call: TRBV28; cdr3_aa: CASSFGTTGVVYEQYF; cdr3_nt: TGTGCCAGCAGTTTCGGGACGACAGGGGTCGTTTACGAGCAGTACTTC
clone_size: .; j_call: TRBJ1-6; d_call: TRBD1; v_call: TRBV7-3; cdr3_aa: CASSLKGTGFNSPLHF; cdr3_nt: TGTGCCAGCAGCTTAAAGGGGACAGGTTTTAATTCACCCCTCCACTTT
clone_size: .; j_call: TRBJ1-4; d_call: TRBD1; v_call: TRBV4-3; cdr3_aa: CASSQGRDSEKLFF; cdr3_nt: TGCGCCAGCAGCCAAGGCAGGGACAGTGAAAAACTGTTTTTT
clone_size: .; j_call: TRBJ1-2; d_call: .; v_call: TRBV6-5; cdr3_aa: CASSSQKGYTF; cdr3_nt: TGTGCCAGCAGTTCACAGAAGGGCTACACCTTC
clone_size: .; j_call: TRBJ1-2; d_call: .; v_call: TRBV21-1; cdr3_aa: CASSKYVRGQGAGGYTF; cdr3_nt: TGTGCCAGCAGCAAATATGTGAGGGGACAGGGGGCCGGTGGCTACACCTTC
clone_size: .; j_call: TRBJ1-2; d_call: TRBD1; v_call: TRBV5-1; cdr3_aa: CASSPQGGEGYTF; cdr3_nt: TGCGCCAGCAGCCCACAGGGGGGGGAAGGCTACACCTTC
clone_size: .; j_call: TRBJ2-7; d_call: .; v_call: TRBV7-3; cdr3_aa: CASSFASSYEQYF; cdr3_nt: TGTGCCAGCAGCTTCGCTAGTAGCTACGAGCAGTACTTC
clone_size: .; j_call: TRBJ2-5; d_call: .; v_call: TRBV6-1; cdr3_aa: CASSEGSGGAWWEQYF; cdr3_nt: TGTGCCAGCAGTGAAGGGTCCGGGGGAGCATGGTGGGAGCAGTACTTC